The T cell receptor beta chain under discussion was sequenced for a study of cytomegalovirus exposure and HLA in healthy donors. V dropped 8 bases and J dropped 3; count of bases not matched to a gene: 1. CDR1 MDHEN and CDR2 SYDVKM come from the germline V gene. CDR3 length: 13 amino acids. Vbeta (60) and Jbeta (13) primers were used in the PCR. The assay was immunoSEQ multiplex PCR, and TCRdb's table has in-frame clones only and misses some. The table records more than 110,000 clones, 65% to 85% of them present only once. With regard to this clone: Its antigen is unknown.

Study-wide results and limits: Excluded were some V segments that proved indistinguishable, including TRBV6-2 and TRBV6-3. A missense variant in DCLRE1C was later tied to TCR beta V- and J-gene trimming.

This rearrangement joins TRBV28 to TRBJ1-5; 10 positions match TRBD1. The clonotype originates from a man aged 25 to 40 in good health and CMV-seronegative. The sequenced material came from PBMCs. The CDR3 loop reads CASRQGANQPQHF. The CDR3 DNA follows: TGTGCCAGCCGACAGGGGGCCAATCAGCCCCAGCATTTT.